This passage covers 32 T cell receptor beta chains from one sample sequenced in a study of blood T cell repertoires in COVID-19 (dated by TCRdb to about 2020). The library was prepared using the immunoSEQ multiplex PCR assay. Not all clones reach the TCRdb copy of this immuneACCESS table, which keeps in-frame sequences only. Checked studies attribute under half of the gap to unresolved V genes and leave the rest unexplained. The sample table contains about 39,000 clones; only one count was recorded for 75% to 90% of them. The ten largest clones take up about 24% of the sample. Specimen: peripheral blood. Receptors were obtained from a man aged 50-59 years with active or convalescent COVID-19.

V gene TRBV10-1 combines with J gene TRBJ2-2, with D possibly matching TRBD1 (6 bases). This CDR3 region has 17 residues. The germline V gene encodes CDR1 WNHNN and CDR2 SYGVQD (reference sequence). V was cut by 3 bases and J by 4 bases, with 18 bases left in between. CDR3 sequence (DNA): TGCGCCAGCAGTGACCCGAAGGACAGATTCGGCACCGGGGAGCTGTTTTTT. Translating it yields CASSDPKDRFGTGELFF.

This sequence joins TRBV2 and TRBJ2-7; possible D gene TRBD1, 5 bases. Trimming pared 5 bases from V and 2 bases from J, leaving 13 bases between. The CDR3 is 14 amino acids. Germline assignment: CDR1 SNHLY and CDR2 FYNNEI. CDR3 in DNA: TGTGCCAGCAGTTGGTACAGGCGCACCTACGAGCAGTACTTC. This encodes CASSWYRRTYEQYF.

The gene calls are TRBV27 and TRBJ1-6; TRBD1 aligns across 7 bases. Germline CDR1 reads MNHEY; CDR2 reads SMNVEV (reference sequence). Trimming cost V 11 bases and J 7 bases; bases outside gene matches: 14. The CDR3 is 15 amino acids. The CDR3 reads CASQGLGTPNSPLHF. CDR3 DNA: TGTGCCTCACAGGGGCTCGGGACTCCGAATTCACCCCTCCACTTT.

CDR3 amino acids: CASRDRNEQFF. The CDR3 DNA follows: TGTGCCAGCAGAGACAGGAATGAGCAGTTCTTC. The chain is built from TRBV28 and TRBJ2-1; tentative D call: TRBD1 (6 bases). CDR3 length: 11 amino acids. Trimming left V 6 bases short and J 7 bases short, with 7 bases between. Germline CDR1 is MDHEN and CDR2 is SYDVKM.

This chain uses TRBV24-1 with TRBJ2-2, with TRBD2 matching 15 bases. The CDR3 totals 20 residues. Trimming at V came to 0 bases and at J to 6 bases, leaving 10 bases not matched to a gene. Germline assignment: CDR1 KGHDR and CDR2 SFDVKD. The CDR3: CATSDLRQPGLAGGSGELFF. In nucleotides, the CDR3 is TGTGCCACCAGTGATTTGCGACAGCCGGGACTAGCGGGAGGATCCGGGGAGCTGTTTTTT.

This clone has only a few counts. The chain uses TRBV14 and TRBJ2-7; 9 bases map to TRBD1. Germline-derived CDR1 and CDR2 are SGHDN and FVKESK. V was pared by 3 bases and J by 1 base, with 10 bases of the junction left unmatched. The CDR3 is made up of 17 amino acids. The DNA of the CDR3 is TGTGCCAGCAGCCAGCCAAGGGACAGGGCTTTTTCCTACGAGCAGTACGTC. Amino acids: CASSQPRDRAFSYEQYV.

The CDR3 protein is CASSSGSRGGVSGNTIYF. DNA for the CDR3: TGTGCCAGCAGTTCTGGCTCTCGGGGGGGGGTCTCTGGAAACACCATATATTTT. The rearrangement uses TRBV27 and TRBJ1-3, with a tentative D call TRBD1 (5 bases). Trimming removed 4 bases at V and 0 bases at J, with 19 bases between. The CDR3 extends over 18 amino acids. Germline loops: CDR1 MNHEY, CDR2 SMNVEV (reference sequence).

The rearrangement links TRBV27 to TRBJ1-2, with D possibly TRBD1 on 5 matching bases. CDR1 and CDR2 from the germline V gene are MNHEY and SMNVEV (reference sequence). The germline V and J ends were trimmed by 7 bases and 0 bases, with 15 bases remaining between them. The CDR3 length is 15 residues. In nucleotides, the CDR3 is TGTGCCAGCACTGTTAACGGGGGAACTAACTATGGCTACACCTTC. Translation: CASTVNGGTNYGYTF.

This chain connects TRBV19 to TRBJ2-1; 9 bases are a match to TRBD2. Germline V gene sequence: CDR1 LNHDA, CDR2 SQIVND (reference sequence). The CDR3 has 10 residues. Written as DNA, the CDR3 is TGTGCTAGCGGGGGCGGTGAGCAGTTCTTC. This codes for CASGGGEQFF.

The V call is TRBV11-1, the J call TRBJ1-5; 7 nucleotides match TRBD1. V dropped 7 bases and J dropped 3; count of bases not matched to a gene: 12. Germline CDR1 is SGHAT and CDR2 is FQDESV (reference sequence). The CDR3 has 16 amino acids. In DNA form, the CDR3 reads TGTGCCAGCAACCGAACAGGGGAAGGATACAATCAGCCCCAGCATTTT. This codes for CASNRTGEGYNQPQHF.

The chain joins TRBV5-1 to TRBJ2-1; no firm D call. The V end lost 4 bases, the J end lost 0 bases, and 11 bases lay between the germline ends. CDR3 length: 15 residues. CDR1 and CDR2 (germline): SGHRS, YFSETQ. CDR3 sequence reads: CASSPRLSSYNEQFF. The CDR3 DNA follows: TGCGCCAGCAGCCCTCGACTCAGCTCCTACAATGAGCAGTTCTTC.

V is TRBV23-1 and J is TRBJ2-6, with a tentative D call TRBD1 (5 bases). TRBV23-1 is designated an ORF whose function remains uncertain. Trimming took off 2 bases at V and 4 bases at J, with 15 bases between the two ends. This CDR3 has 17 amino acids. The CDR3 region is CASSQKVVGVGANVLTF. The CDR3 bases are TGCGCCAGCAGTCAAAAGGTAGTAGGGGTAGGGGCCAACGTCCTGACTTTC.

The J gene is TRBJ2-7, the V gene TRBV7-9; a weak D match, TRBD2 (6 bases). V lost 9 bases, J lost 0 bases, and 12 bases lay in between. The CDR3 consists of 13 residues. CDR1 and CDR2 from the germline V gene are SEHNR and FQNEAQ (reference sequence). The CDR3 sequence: CASSGGDSYEQYF. In DNA, the CDR3 is TGTGCCAGTAGTGGCGGGGACTCCTACGAGCAGTACTTC.

This clone appeared once. V gene TRBV5-4 combines with J gene TRBJ1-4; 11 bases map to TRBD1. The CDR3 runs to 15 residues. Trimming removed 4 bases from V and 7 bases from J; junction bases left unmatched: 6. Germline lookup yields CDR1 SGHNT and CDR2 YYREEE (reference sequence). Here the CDR3 DNA reads TGTGCCAGCAGCCGGCCGGGACAGGGGGGTGAAAAACTGTTTTTT. Translated: CASSRPGQGGEKLFF.

V and J are TRBV19 and TRBJ2-7, with 12 bases that match TRBD1. The V segment lost 5 bases and the J segment 2 bases; nucleotides outside the gene matches: 7. The CDR3 is 16 amino acids. CDR1 and CDR2 from the germline V gene are LNHDA and SQIVND (reference sequence). CDR3 coding DNA: TGTGCCAGTAGTTCGACCGGGACAGGGGGCACCTACGAGCAGTACTTC. Translating it yields CASSSTGTGGTYEQYF.

V usage is TRBV18 and J usage is TRBJ1-4, with D possibly TRBD1 on 5 matching bases. V was pared by 5 bases and J by 7 bases, with 17 bases between. Germline-derived CDR1 and CDR2 are KGHSH and LQKENI. The CDR3 is 15 amino acids. CDR3 sequence (DNA): TGTGCCAGCTCAAGCGCGCGCAGCGGGGGTGAAAAACTGTTTTTT. Protein product: CASSSARSGGEKLFF.

The table lists this clone with a count of one. The CDR3 coding sequence is TGTGCCAGCAGCTCCGGGACTATTAGAAATGAGCAGTTCTTC. Protein: CASSSGTIRNEQFF. The V call is TRBV7-2, the J call TRBJ2-1; 7 positions agree with TRBD2. This CDR3 region has 14 residues. The germline gives CDR1 SGHTA, CDR2 FQGNSA. V shed 4 bases, J shed 7 bases, and the junction held 7 bases outside the gene matches.

The rearrangement uses TRBV6-5 and TRBJ2-1, with 8 bases matching TRBD2. The CDR3 is made up of 15 amino acids. The V gene end was trimmed by 0 bases and the J gene end by 3 bases; junction bases not matched to a gene: 1. Germline CDR1 is MNHEY and CDR2 is SVGAGI. The CDR3 nucleotides read TGTGCCAGCAGTTACTCAGCGGGAGACTACAATGAGCAGTTCTTC. Encoded protein: CASSYSAGDYNEQFF.

The chain uses TRBV10-3 and TRBJ1-5; TRBD1 agrees at 7 bases. Germline CDR1 is ENHRY and CDR2 is SYGVKD. After removal of 4 bases from V and 3 bases from J, the junction contained 3 bases not matched to a gene. The CDR3 length is 14 residues. CDR3 bases: TGTGCCATCAGTGGGGACAGCATCAATCAGCCCCAGCATTTT. Its translation is CAISGDSINQPQHF.

The chain employs TRBV12-1 and TRBJ2-7; TRBD1, as called in the table, went unchecked against the DNA. TRBV12-1 is a pseudogene segment. CDR3 length: 18 residues. The CDR3 here is CASSLPIGQSFLCYEQYF. The CDR3 DNA is TGTGCCAGCAGCCTCCCGATCGGACAGTCCTTCCTATGCTACGAGCAGTACTTC.

A word on this clone: The junction departs from the called germline gene at one end, perhaps through a read error. This chain uses TRBV7-7 with TRBJ2-1; 8 nucleotides line up with TRBD1. Germline V gene data show CDR1 as SSHAT and CDR2 as FNYEAQ (reference sequence). This CDR3 is built from 14 residues. The CDR3 nucleotides are TGTGCTAGCAGCTTAGGGACAGGTTTGGACGAGCAGTTCTTC. This sequence encodes CASSLGTGLDEQFF.

V and J are TRBV11-2 and TRBJ2-7; TRBD2 aligns across 8 bases. Trimming cost V 2 bases and J 2 bases; bases outside gene matches: 5. This CDR3 is built from 15 residues. Germline CDR1 reads SGHAT; CDR2 reads FQNNGV. The CDR3 bases are TGTGCCAGCAGCTTATGGCGGGAGGCCCCCTACGAGCAGTACTTC. It yields the protein CASSLWREAPYEQYF.

The chain recombines TRBV29-1 with TRBJ1-1; TRBD1 matches 7 bases. V gave up 3 bases and J gave up 7 bases; unmatched junction bases: 14. CDR1 SQVTM and CDR2 ANQGSEA come from the germline V gene. The CDR3 runs to 15 residues. Here the CDR3 reads CSVDSGWQGEIEAFF. In nucleotides, the CDR3 is TGCAGCGTTGACTCCGGCTGGCAGGGGGAGATTGAAGCTTTCTTT.

The J gene is TRBJ1-5, the V gene TRBV19; D gene unclear. Germline CDR1 reads LNHDA; CDR2 reads SQIVND (reference sequence). The ends were cut back, 4 bases at V and 1 base at J, with 11 bases in the middle. This CDR3 spans 15 amino acids. The CDR3 DNA reads as TGTGCCAGTAGTAGCCGCCCGGAGAGCAATCAGCCCCAGCATTTT. It translates to CASSSRPESNQPQHF.

The chain uses TRBV9 and TRBJ1-4, with D possibly TRBD1 on 5 matching bases. This CDR3 is built from 17 residues. Germline V gene data show CDR1 as SGDLS and CDR2 as YYNGEE. V was cut by 0 bases and J by 4 bases, with 16 bases left in between. Written as DNA, the CDR3 is TGTGCCAGCAGCGTAGGTCCTCGCCCGGGGGATAATGAAAAACTGTTTTTT. This gives the protein CASSVGPRPGDNEKLFF.

This chain links TRBV5-1 with TRBJ1-1; no definite D call. Trimming stripped 4 bases from V and 1 base from J, with 11 bases between. The CDR3 spans 14 residues. The germline V gene has CDR1 SGHRS and CDR2 YFSETQ. This CDR3 is CASSLATANTEAFF. CDR3 sequence (DNA): TGCGCCAGCAGCCTAGCTACAGCGAACACTGAAGCTTTCTTT.

J is TRBJ1-6 and V is TRBV6-1, with 10 nucleotides matching TRBD1. Germline assignment: CDR1 MNHNS and CDR2 SASEGT. Germline trimming cut 3 bases from V and 9 bases from J; bases unmatched to any gene: 2. The CDR3 covers 14 residues. The CDR3 sequence: CASSDRDRGSPLHF. The CDR3 DNA follows: TGTGCCAGCAGTGACCGGGACAGGGGTTCACCCCTCCACTTT.

The chain is built from TRBV7-3 and TRBJ2-2, with 9 bases aligning to TRBD1. V lost 5 bases to trimming and J lost 5 bases; unmatched junction nucleotides: 6. The CDR3 runs to 15 residues. CDR1 is SGHTA, CDR2 FQGTGA, per germline. CDR3: CASSEGQGGTGELFF. The CDR3 DNA is TGTGCCAGCAGCGAGGGACAGGGAGGAACCGGGGAGCTGTTTTTT.

This rearrangement joins TRBV4-2 to TRBJ2-7, with D possibly matching TRBD1 (7 bases). The CDR3 runs to 14 residues. V was pared by 3 bases and J by 4 bases, with 13 bases between. Germline loops: CDR1 LGHNA, CDR2 YNFKEQ. The CDR3 protein is CASSQTTGRYEQYF. CDR3 in DNA: TGTGCCAGCAGCCAGACGACAGGGAGGTACGAGCAGTACTTC.

The rearrangement links TRBV5-1 to TRBJ2-1; perhaps TRBD1 as D (6 bases). From germline, CDR1 is SGHRS and CDR2 YFSETQ. CDR3 length: 13 amino acids. V was clipped by 4 bases and J by 5 bases, with 10 bases between them. Written as DNA, the CDR3 is TGCGCCAGCAGCCGAACAGGGAACAATGAGCAGTTCTTC. Translated, it gives CASSRTGNNEQFF.

The chain carries TRBV14 and TRBJ1-2, with 7 bases that match TRBD1. Looked up from germline, CDR1 is SGHDN and CDR2 is FVKESK. This CDR3 contains 13 residues. V lost 4 bases and J lost 6; bases outside the gene matches: 5. The CDR3 reads CASSRRTGDGYTF. For the CDR3, the DNA is TGTGCCAGCAGCCGCCGAACAGGGGATGGCTACACCTTC.

The V and J genes are TRBV28 and TRBJ1-1; 9 bases align to TRBD1. The CDR3 contains 15 residues. V lost 5 bases to trimming and J lost 5 bases; unmatched junction nucleotides: 9. The germline V gene has CDR1 MDHEN and CDR2 SYDVKM. The CDR3 DNA follows: TGTGCCAGCAGTATCCAAACTGACAGGGGGACTGAAGCTTTCTTT. It is translated as CASSIQTDRGTEAFF. The variable domain in full, completed from reference TRBV28 and TRBJ1-1, reads DVKVTQSSRYLVKRTGEKVFLECVQDMDHENMFWYRQDPGLGLRLIYFSYDVKMKEKGDIPEGYSVSREKKERFSLILESASTNQTSMYLCASSIQTDRGTEAFFGQGTRLTVV.